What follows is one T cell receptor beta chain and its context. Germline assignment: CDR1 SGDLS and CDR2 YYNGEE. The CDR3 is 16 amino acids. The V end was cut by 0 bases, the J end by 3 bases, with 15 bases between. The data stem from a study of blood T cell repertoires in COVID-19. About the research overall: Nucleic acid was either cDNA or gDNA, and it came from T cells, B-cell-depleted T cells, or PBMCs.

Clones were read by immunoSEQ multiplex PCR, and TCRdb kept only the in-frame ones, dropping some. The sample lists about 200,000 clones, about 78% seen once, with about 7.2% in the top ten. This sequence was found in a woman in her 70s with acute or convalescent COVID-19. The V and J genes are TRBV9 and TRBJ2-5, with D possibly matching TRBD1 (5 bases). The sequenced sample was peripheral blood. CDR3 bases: TGTGCCAGCAGCGTAGGATCCTCGCAGGGTAAAGAGACCCAGTACTTC. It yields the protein CASSVGSSQGKETQYF.